The sequence of this TCR beta chain was determined in a study of shared clonotypes between healthy human individuals (dated by TCRdb to 2019 to 2021). About the full investigation: Three men and a couple of women, aged 18 to 49 years, made up the cohort. To estimate repertoire size and how much clonotype sharing occurs between individuals, the study deeply sequenced the blood TCR repertoires of 4 to 6 healthy adults. Libraries were prepared and TCR repertoires were sequenced by different laboratories using diverse techniques, in order to increase sequencing depth and limit assay-specific biases. Leukapheresis yielded between about 0.8 and 9.5 billion PBMCs per donor. Findings and caveats that apply to the study as a whole: Only blood was sampled, and tissue TCR repertoires likely differ from those in blood. Pairwise subsampling indicated that sequencing depth was expected to affect the degree of clonotype sharing among donors. Because the study included only a small number of donors, the genetic and exposure-history diversity represented was limited.

The CDR3 holds 12 amino acids from the cysteine to the phenylalanine. The CDR3 DNA has 36 bases and is translated from base 1. The germline V gene gives CDR1 as MDHEN and CDR2 as SYDVKM. V loses 3 bases, J loses 9 bases, and the germline ends lie 9 bases apart. Concerning this clone: Which antigen it targets is not known. No much larger clonotype is one base removed from it; base qualities were not supplied.

The donors were healthy, HIV-negative adults with no recently reported acute infections or vaccinations. Every donor was a Caucasian adult residing in Nashville, Tennessee, USA. For unsorted samples, approximately 89 million PBMCs were counted, and genomic DNA was extracted using the QIAamp DNA Blood Mini kit. Blood was obtained by leukapheresis, after which PBMCs were separated by Ficoll-Histopaque density gradient centrifugation and cryopreserved in liquid nitrogen vapor phase. TCR CDR3 regions were amplified from genomic DNA by multiplex PCR using the deep immunoSEQ assay. Genomic DNA extracted from each cell subset was distributed evenly over all wells of several immunoSEQ 96-well plates, and each plate served as one replicate. For unsorted PBMC, approximately 0.3 ug genomic DNA, equal to approximately 30,000 T cell genomes, was loaded into each replicate PCR. Ten immunoSEQ deep assay plates were used to sequence the unsorted PBMC genomic DNA. Purified libraries were measured with a Qubit 3.0 fluorometer, size-checked on a Bioanalyzer 2100, and measured again with the KAPA Library Quantification kit. Every immunoSEQ 96-well plate was sequenced on a separate single-read 150-cycle Illumina NextSeq 550 flow cell. Under the source paper's analysis protocol: The immunoSEQ output contained only junctional sequences without quality scores, so filtering could not match that applied to full-length reads. Sequences were annotated with PyIR, a Python wrapper for IgBLAST v1.9, using IMGT germline references to assign V/J genes and CDR3. Any read was removed if the V/J assignment was weak (E-value above 1e-6), the CDR3 was missing, or the read contained stop codons, out-of-frame junctions, or ambiguous translated residues. A V3J clonotype was defined by an identical inferred V gene, J gene, and CDR3 amino acid sequence. To compute the percentage overlap between repertoires, the number of shared unique clonotypes was divided by the size of the smaller repertoire. Repertoire richness was assessed with RTK rarefaction, the Chao1 estimator, and Recon v2.1 estimates of unobserved clonotypes. TCRdb limited this immuneACCESS table to in-frame rearrangements with V and J called. A share of clones is missing; checked studies link under half to unresolved V genes, and the rest is unexplained. V, J and clone size reflect that table, while D and trimming were determined from the DNA. For this sample the table gives fewer than 650,000 clones, of which 76% were detected only once. The ten largest account for 10% to 15% of the sample.

The material sequenced was PBMCs. The receptor's source is a woman in her thirties or forties in good health. Some clones in this sample may be carry-over from other donors' samples. The rearrangement combines TRBV28 with TRBJ2-1; the D call is tentative, TRBD1 or TRBD2, as each matches 5 bases. The bases are TGTGCCAGCAGTTTCTGGGACGGTGAGCAGTTCTTC. Translated, it gives CASSFWDGEQFF.